Below are 7 T cell receptor beta chains sequenced from a single sample in a study of T cells in Graves' hyperthyroidism and ophthalmopathy. Researchers amplified the TCR beta CDR3 regions from RNA transcripts. TCR CDR3 underwent first-round RT-PCR with the HTBI primer set. TCRdb re-called the multiplex PCR reads with MiXCR, one entry per CDR3 protein. Here the sample spans 490,000 or so distinct CDR3 sequences, 22% being singletons. The material sequenced was blood. The receptors were sampled from a woman between 65 and 79 years old with Graves' ophthalmopathy.

This clonotype is a singleton in its sample. This chain uses TRBV7-8 with TRBJ2-3; possible D gene TRBD2, 6 bases. This CDR3 comprises 13 residues. Germline CDR1 is SGHVS and CDR2 is FQNEAQ. V was cut by 5 bases and J by 14 bases, with 20 bases left in between. The CDR3 loop reads CASSPRGGDRRYF. The CDR3 nucleotides read TGTGCCAGCAGCCCCCGAGGAGGGGACCGTAGGTATTTT.

The chain recombines TRBV6-1 with TRBJ2-1; D unresolved. CDR3 length: 14 amino acids. Trimming removed 0 bases at V and 8 bases at J, with 11 bases between. CDR1 and CDR2 (germline): MNHNS, SASEGT. The CDR3 DNA follows: TGTGCCAGCAGTGAAGCCCTAGTTATCTATGAGCAGTTCTTC. Its translation is CASSEALVIYEQFF.

The chain is built from TRBV3-1 and TRBJ1-1; TRBD1 agrees at 8 bases. The V segment lost 4 bases and the J segment 4 bases; nucleotides outside the gene matches: 8. Germline CDR1 is LGHDT and CDR2 is YNNKEL (reference sequence). This CDR3 is built from 15 residues. This chain's CDR3 is CASSPRQGSGTEAFF. The CDR3 bases are TGTGCCAGCAGCCCCAGACAGGGGTCGGGCACTGAAGCTTTCTTT.

This clonotype has just a few counts. This chain connects TRBV27 to TRBJ1-2; D uncertain. Trimming shortened V by 0 bases and J by 7 bases, and 15 bases separated the two germline ends. This CDR3 is built from 15 residues. The germline CDR1 and CDR2 sequences are MNHEY and SMNVEV (reference sequence). The CDR3 loop reads CASSLSSGVGLGYTF. The CDR3 nucleotides read TGTGCCAGCAGTTTATCAAGCGGGGTTGGTCTTGGCTACACCTTC.

The V call is TRBV18, the J call TRBJ2-3; maybe TRBD2 (5 bases). The CDR3 covers 14 residues. Germline CDR1 reads KGHSH; CDR2 reads LQKENI. V lost 3 bases and J lost 4, with 11 bases in between. The CDR3 sequence is CASSPKEGPDTQYF. CDR3 coding DNA: TGTGCCAGCTCACCGAAAGAGGGTCCAGATACGCAGTATTTT.

This clonotype was detected a few times. This chain links TRBV6-1 with TRBJ2-7, with 7 bases identical to TRBD1. CDR3 size: 13 residues. J was trimmed by 5 bases and V by 5 bases; bases with no gene match: 6. Germline lookup yields CDR1 MNHNS and CDR2 SASEGT. CDR3 region: CASSRQGTHEQYF. CDR3 bases: TGTGCCAGCAGTAGACAGGGCACCCACGAGCAGTACTTC.

This clonotype was counted a single time. The chain has TRBV19 and TRBJ2-1, with D possibly being TRBD2 (5 bases). Trimming stripped 1 base from V and 12 bases from J, with 13 bases between. Germline V gives CDR1 LNHDA, CDR2 SQIVND (reference sequence). The CDR3 is made up of 13 amino acids. The CDR3 protein is CASSIGRGRGQFF. CDR3 coding DNA: TGTGCCAGTAGTATAGGTCGGGGAAGAGGGCAGTTCTTC.